These T cell receptor beta chains were read from a single sample in a study of blood T cell repertoires in COVID-19. Assay: immunoSEQ multiplex PCR; the TCRdb copy retains only in-frame clones and omits some. The sample shows about 80,000 clones, approximately 88% of them seen only once. The sample consisted of peripheral blood. These receptors originate from an elderly woman with acute or convalescent COVID-19. Each CDR3 is given with its conserved first and last residue. D genes are given only for firm matches. Not all rows give a size; the values are once, few, many and, for expanded clones, a class.

d_call	v_call	clone_size	j_call	cdr3_nt	cdr3_aa
TRBD2	TRBV6-5	-	TRBJ2-7	TGTGCCAGCAGCCCGCGGGGGACCTCCTACGAGCAGTACTTC	CASSPRGTSYEQYF
TRBD1	TRBV19	-	TRBJ1-5	TGTGCCAGTACCCCCCGCCGGGACAGGGCGTATCAGCCCCAGCATTTT	CASTPRRDRAYQPQHF
-	TRBV7-8	-	TRBJ2-4	TGTGCCAGCAGCTTAAATACGCGACTAGTTCTTCTTTCCAAAAACATTCAGTACTTC	CASSLNTRLVLLSKNIQYF
TRBD2	TRBV7-3	-	TRBJ2-7	TGTGCCAGCAGCACGGGACTAGCCGAAAACGAGCAGTACTTC	CASSTGLAENEQYF
-	TRBV2	-	TRBJ1-2	TGTGCCAGCAGTCCCCTGTCCGGGATTAACTATGGCTACACCTTC	CASSPLSGINYGYTF
-	TRBV12-5	-	TRBJ2-1	TGTGCTAGTGGTTGGGGGGACCCCCTGATGAGTGAGCAGTTCTTC	CASGWGDPLMSEQFF
-	TRBV4-3	few	TRBJ2-1	TGCGCCAGCAGCTTTGCGACAGGACCTAAGTTCTTC	CASSFATGPKFF
-	TRBV2	-	TRBJ1-5	TGTGCCAGCAGTGTGTTTTCCGGGAGGGATCAGCCCCAGCATTTT	CASSVFSGRDQPQHF
TRBD2	TRBV7-9	-	TRBJ2-5	TGTGCCAGTCTTCACTCAGGGCTAGCGGACCAAGAGACCCAGTACTTC	CASLHSGLADQETQYF
-	TRBV5-5	-	TRBJ2-1	TGTGCCACCGTAGCCCCAGGGGCCCCCAATGAGCAGTTCTTC	CATVAPGAPNEQFF
-	TRBV6-2/TRBV6-3	-	TRBJ1-5	TGTGCCAGCAGTGACTCCCAGTTTAGCAATCAGCCCCAGCATTTT	CASSDSQFSNQPQHF
TRBD1	TRBV6-4	-	TRBJ1-2	TGTGCCAGCAGTGAAGAGAGGCAGGGGGCGTTTAACTATGGCTACACCTTC	CASSEERQGAFNYGYTF
TRBD1	TRBV7-9	-	TRBJ2-2	TGTGCCAGCAGCTTTCGTGGGACAGGGGGCCGCACCGGGGAGCTGTTTTTT	CASSFRGTGGRTGELFF
TRBD2	TRBV19	-	TRBJ2-5	TGTGCCAGTCGACTAGCGGGCGGCCCTGGGACCCAGTACTTC	CASRLAGGPGTQYF
-	TRBV10-3	-	TRBJ2-3	TGTGCCATCAGTGAGTCGGGGCTCACGCAGTATTTT	CAISESGLTQYF
-	TRBV5-6	-	TRBJ2-3	TGTGCCAGCAGCTACCGACTAAGCGGTAGCACAGATACGCAGTATTTT	CASSYRLSGSTDTQYF
TRBD1	TRBV6-2/TRBV6-3	-	TRBJ1-1	TGTGCCAGCAGCCCGGGACAGGGATGGGGTGAAGCTTTCTTT	CASSPGQGWGEAFF
-	TRBV19	once	TRBJ1-6	TGTGCCAGTAGTTTCGGAGGGGCCGATTCACCCCTCCACTTT	CASSFGGADSPLHF
TRBD2	TRBV28	-	TRBJ2-3	TGTGCCAGCAAGGGAGGGGCCTTAGGAACAGATACGCAGTATTTT	CASKGGALGTDTQYF
-	TRBV11-2	-	TRBJ2-2	TGTGCCAGCAGCCCGCGGGGTAACCGGGAGAACACCGGGGAGCTGTTTTTT	CASSPRGNRENTGELFF
-	TRBV30	-	TRBJ2-7	TGTGCCTGGAGTGCGGAGAGCTCCTACGAGCAGTACTTC	CAWSAESSYEQYF
TRBD2	TRBV9	-	TRBJ2-7	TGTGCCAGCAGCGTAGACGCGGGGGGGCCCTACGAGCAGTACTTC	CASSVDAGGPYEQYF
TRBD1	TRBV2	-	TRBJ2-5	TGTGCCAGCAGTGAAGAGGGCGGGACAGGGGCAGAGACCCAGTACTTC	CASSEEGGTGAETQYF
-	TRBV2	-	TRBJ1-1	TGTGCCAGCAGTGAGATAGGGAGGGGCACTGAAGCTTTCTTT	CASSEIGRGTEAFF
TRBD1	TRBV5-4	-	TRBJ1-3	TGTGCCAGCAGCAGAAGACAGGGCCACTCTGGAAACACCATATATTTT	CASSRRQGHSGNTIYF
-	TRBV5-1	-	TRBJ2-3	TGCGCCAGCAGGGCAGGAAAAGGGGTAGGAGTCACAGATACGCAGTATTTT	CASRAGKGVGVTDTQYF
TRBD1	TRBV19	-	TRBJ1-1	TGTGCCAGTAGCGGGACAGCTATGAACACTGAAGCTTTCTTT	CASSGTAMNTEAFF
-	TRBV7-9	-	TRBJ1-1	TGTGCCAGCAGCTTAATCCAGGGCAGGAACACTGAAGCTTTCTTT	CASSLIQGRNTEAFF
TRBD1	TRBV19	-	TRBJ1-5	TGTGCCAGTAGTACGGACAGGGCACAGCCCCAGCATTTT	CASSTDRAQPQHF
TRBD2	TRBV10-3	-	TRBJ2-3	TGTGCCGCTCAGAGAGGGCGGGGGGGCAGAGAGACGCAGTATTTT	CAAQRGRGGRETQYF
-	TRBV9	-	TRBJ2-3	TGTGCCAGCAGCGCTCCTTCCTCAGTAGATACGCAGTATTTT	CASSAPSSVDTQYF
-	TRBV5-1	-	TRBJ2-2	TGCGCCAGCAGCTTGGATCCTACCGGGGAGCTGTTTTTT	CASSLDPTGELFF
-	TRBV7-2	-	TRBJ2-5	TGTGCCAGCAGTTCACAGGGTGAGGGGACCCAGTACTTC	CASSSQGEGTQYF
-	TRBV19	few	TRBJ1-6	TGTGCCAGTAGGGACTACGGGAATTCACCCCTCCACTTT	CASRDYGNSPLHF
-	TRBV7-7	-	TRBJ2-5	TGTGCTAGCAGCTTAGCGGCGGCAGAGACCCAGTACTTC	CASSLAAAETQYF
-	TRBV15	-	TRBJ2-1	TGTGCCACCAGCAGAAGAGGATACAATGAGCAGTTCTTC	CATSRRGYNEQFF
-	TRBV7-8	once	TRBJ1-2	TGTGCCAGCAGCCCGGGGTCTGGCTACACCTTC	CASSPGSGYTF
-	TRBV5-1	-	TRBJ2-3	TGCGCCAGCAGCCCCTTAGCGGAGCCCACAGATACGCAGTATTTT	CASSPLAEPTDTQYF
-	TRBV10-3	-	TRBJ2-5	TGTGCCACGAGGACCGTGGGAGACCAAGAGACCCAGTACTTC	CATRTVGDQETQYF
TRBD2	TRBV7-2	-	TRBJ2-7	TGTGCCAGCAATTTGGGACTAGCGGGATACGAGCAGTACTTC	CASNLGLAGYEQYF